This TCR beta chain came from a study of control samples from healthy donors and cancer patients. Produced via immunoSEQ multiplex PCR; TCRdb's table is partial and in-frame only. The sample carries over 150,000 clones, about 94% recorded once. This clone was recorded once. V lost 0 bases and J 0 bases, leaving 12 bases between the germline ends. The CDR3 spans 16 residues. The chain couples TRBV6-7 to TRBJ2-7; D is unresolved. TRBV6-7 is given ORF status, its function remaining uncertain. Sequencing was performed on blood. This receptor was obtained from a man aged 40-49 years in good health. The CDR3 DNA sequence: TGTGCCAGCAGTTACTCTTCCAGGTCCGTCTCCTACGAGCAGTACTTC. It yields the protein CASSYSSRSVSYEQYF.